The 2 T cell receptor beta chains listed next were all sequenced from one sample in a study of monozygotic twins with inflammatory bowel disease. TCRdb reanalyzed the 5' RACE reads and collapses them to one entry per CDR3 protein, without DNA. This listing includes some 150,000 distinct CDR3 sequences. Sequenced: blood. These receptors all come from a human donor with ulcerative colitis or Crohn's disease, or a healthy co-twin of an affected twin (not recorded which).

The chain has TRBV4-1 and TRBJ1-2; lacking DNA, the TRBD1 call made by TCRdb goes unchecked. CDR3 size: 14 residues. The germline V gene encodes CDR1 MGHRA and CDR2 YSYEKL. CDR3 residues: CASSLSDRFYGYTF.

The genes are TRBV11-2 and TRBJ2-5; no DNA is available, so the TRBD1 call from TCRdb remains unchecked. CDR1 SGHAT and CDR2 FQNNGV come from the germline V gene. This CDR3 has 13 amino acids. The CDR3 sequence: CASSLATGFPQYF.